This is a list of T cell receptor beta chains from one sample in a study of neurological immune-mediated disorders. TCRdb reprocessed the 5' RACE reads with MiXCR, giving one entry per CDR3 protein. The sample lists around 44,000 distinct CDR3 sequences, 2% to 3% seen once, with about 12% in the top ten. Sequenced: PBMCs. These receptors were obtained from a young man with multiple sclerosis. Each CDR3 is given with its conserved first and last residue. D genes are given only for firm matches. Expanded clones are given a class, and other clones once, few, many or no size at all.

abundance: many
len: 14
v_gene: TRBV15
j_gene: TRBJ1-5
d_gene: TRBD1
CDR3aa: CATSGGGADQPQHF
CDR3nt: TGTGCCACCAGCGGAGGGGGCGCGGATCAGCCCCAGCATTTT

abundance: many
len: 16
v_gene: TRBV20-1
j_gene: TRBJ1-5
d_gene: -
CDR3aa: CSAGDPSGVGDQPQHF
CDR3nt: TGCAGTGCCGGGGACCCGAGTGGTGTAGGAGATCAGCCCCAGCATTTT

abundance: -
len: 14
v_gene: TRBV11-3
j_gene: TRBJ2-3
d_gene: TRBD2
CDR3aa: CASSPGGATDTQYF
CDR3nt: TGTGCCAGCAGCCCCGGGGGGGCAACAGATACGCAGTATTTT

abundance: many
len: 12
v_gene: TRBV27
j_gene: TRBJ2-3
d_gene: -
CDR3aa: CASFGVEDTQYF
CDR3nt: TGTGCCAGCTTTGGCGTGGAAGATACGCAGTATTTT

abundance: many
len: 12
v_gene: TRBV20-1
j_gene: TRBJ2-7
d_gene: -
CDR3aa: CSALPAAYEQYF
CDR3nt: TGCAGTGCCCTGCCGGCGGCCTACGAGCAGTACTTC

abundance: many
len: 14
v_gene: TRBV6-2/TRBV6-3
j_gene: TRBJ2-5
d_gene: TRBD2
CDR3aa: CASRKTSGRETQYF
CDR3nt: TGTGCCAGCAGGAAAACTAGCGGGAGAGAGACCCAGTACTTC

abundance: many
len: 15
v_gene: TRBV5-6
j_gene: TRBJ2-2
d_gene: TRBD1
CDR3aa: CASISPSGQDGELFF
CDR3nt: TGTGCCAGCATCTCCCCTTCGGGACAGGACGGGGAGCTGTTTTTT

abundance: many
len: 18
v_gene: TRBV9
j_gene: TRBJ2-6
d_gene: -
CDR3aa: CASSPTGSESSGANVLTF
CDR3nt: TGTGCCAGCAGCCCCACAGGGTCAGAGAGCTCTGGGGCCAACGTCCTGACTTTC

abundance: many
len: 13
v_gene: TRBV6-5
j_gene: TRBJ2-7
d_gene: -
CDR3aa: CASSYRAAYEQYF
CDR3nt: TGTGCCAGCAGTTACCGGGCGGCCTACGAGCAGTACTTC

abundance: many
len: 16
v_gene: TRBV5-1
j_gene: TRBJ2-5
d_gene: -
CDR3aa: CASSLAGREFLETQYF
CDR3nt: TGCGCCAGCAGCTTGGCGGGCAGGGAATTTTTAGAGACCCAGTACTTC

abundance: -
len: 16
v_gene: TRBV3-1
j_gene: TRBJ2-3
d_gene: TRBD1
CDR3aa: CASNNGQGVYTDTQYF
CDR3nt: TGTGCCAGCAACAACGGACAGGGGGTCTACACAGATACGCAGTATTTT

abundance: many
len: 12
v_gene: TRBV5-5
j_gene: TRBJ2-3
d_gene: TRBD2
CDR3aa: CASGLVADTQYF
CDR3nt: TGTGCCAGCGGACTAGTGGCAGATACGCAGTATTTT

abundance: many
len: 16
v_gene: TRBV5-1
j_gene: TRBJ1-6
d_gene: TRBD1
CDR3aa: CASSLNRDRGNSPLHF
CDR3nt: TGCGCCAGCAGCTTGAACCGGGACAGGGGTAATTCACCCCTCCACTTT

abundance: -
len: 13
v_gene: TRBV27
j_gene: TRBJ2-7
d_gene: -
CDR3aa: CASSLRGGYEQYF
CDR3nt: TGTGCCAGCAGTTTAAGGGGGGGCTACGAGCAGTACTTC

abundance: many
len: 14
v_gene: TRBV7-9
j_gene: TRBJ2-5
d_gene: -
CDR3aa: CASSFTGNEETQYF
CDR3nt: TGTGCCAGCAGCTTCACAGGAAACGAAGAGACCCAGTACTTC

abundance: many
len: 15
v_gene: TRBV6-5
j_gene: TRBJ2-1
d_gene: TRBD1
CDR3aa: CASSYSGQGINEQFF
CDR3nt: TGTGCCAGCAGTTACTCGGGACAGGGGATCAATGAGCAGTTCTTC

abundance: many
len: 15
v_gene: TRBV5-8
j_gene: TRBJ2-4
d_gene: -
CDR3aa: CASSRGWDKKNIQYF
CDR3nt: TGTGCCAGCAGCCGGGGCTGGGACAAAAAAAACATTCAGTACTTC

abundance: few
len: 16
v_gene: TRBV12-3/TRBV12-4
j_gene: TRBJ2-5
d_gene: TRBD2
CDR3aa: CASSPFGGSPQETQYF
CDR3nt: TGTGCCAGCAGCCCTTTCGGGGGGAGCCCCCAAGAGACCCAGTACTTC

abundance: many
len: 14
v_gene: TRBV20-1
j_gene: TRBJ1-2
d_gene: TRBD1
CDR3aa: CSALGQGSTYGYTF
CDR3nt: TGCAGTGCGCTTGGACAGGGAAGTACCTATGGCTACACCTTC

abundance: many
len: 13
v_gene: TRBV11-2
j_gene: TRBJ1-2
d_gene: -
CDR3aa: CASSLQANYGYTF
CDR3nt: TGTGCCAGCAGCTTACAAGCCAACTATGGCTACACCTTC

abundance: many
len: 15
v_gene: TRBV12-3/TRBV12-4
j_gene: TRBJ2-7
d_gene: TRBD2
CDR3aa: CASSLGGGSPGEQYF
CDR3nt: TGTGCCAGCAGTTTGGGCGGGGGATCGCCCGGCGAGCAGTACTTC

abundance: many
len: 11
v_gene: TRBV7-2
j_gene: TRBJ2-7
d_gene: -
CDR3aa: CASSLAREQYF
CDR3nt: TGTGCCAGCAGCTTAGCGCGCGAGCAGTACTTC

abundance: many
len: 14
v_gene: TRBV12-3/TRBV12-4
j_gene: TRBJ1-2
d_gene: -
CDR3aa: CASSLVSGSDGYTF
CDR3nt: TGTGCCAGCAGTTTAGTTTCGGGTTCTGATGGCTACACCTTC

abundance: many
len: 15
v_gene: TRBV6-5
j_gene: TRBJ1-1
d_gene: -
CDR3aa: CASSYSGHLNTEAFF
CDR3nt: TGTGCCAGCAGTTACTCGGGACACTTGAACACTGAAGCTTTCTTT

abundance: many
len: 15
v_gene: TRBV12-3/TRBV12-4
j_gene: TRBJ2-3
d_gene: TRBD2
CDR3aa: CASRIGGGRTDTQYF
CDR3nt: TGTGCCAGCAGGATTGGCGGGGGACGCACAGATACGCAGTATTTT

abundance: many
len: 15
v_gene: TRBV7-8
j_gene: TRBJ2-7
d_gene: -
CDR3aa: CASSSHRDNSYEQYF
CDR3nt: TGTGCCAGCAGCTCGCATCGGGATAACTCCTACGAGCAGTACTTC

abundance: many
len: 17
v_gene: TRBV6-6
j_gene: TRBJ2-3
d_gene: TRBD1
CDR3aa: CASSSSSGTGATDTQYF
CDR3nt: TGTGCCAGCAGTTCATCCTCCGGGACAGGGGCCACAGATACGCAGTATTTT

abundance: many
len: 16
v_gene: TRBV7-2
j_gene: TRBJ2-1
d_gene: TRBD2
CDR3aa: CASSLVRLAGLDEQFF
CDR3nt: TGTGCCAGCAGCTTAGTTCGGCTAGCGGGACTCGATGAGCAGTTCTTC

abundance: many
len: 13
v_gene: TRBV20-1
j_gene: TRBJ2-1
d_gene: -
CDR3aa: CSARPDSRAELFF
CDR3nt: TGCAGTGCTAGACCGGACAGTAGGGCGGAGTTGTTCTTC

abundance: many
len: 14
v_gene: TRBV10-3
j_gene: TRBJ1-5
d_gene: -
CDR3aa: CAIIPEGSMQPQHF
CDR3nt: TGTGCCATCATCCCAGAGGGTTCGATGCAGCCCCAGCATTTT

abundance: many
len: 14
v_gene: TRBV20-1
j_gene: TRBJ2-7
d_gene: -
CDR3aa: CSARDASRPYEQYF
CDR3nt: TGCAGTGCTAGAGATGCTAGCCGCCCCTACGAGCAGTACTTC

abundance: many
len: 14
v_gene: TRBV7-3
j_gene: TRBJ2-1
d_gene: -
CDR3aa: CASSLSGTFNEQFF
CDR3nt: TGTGCCAGCAGCTTATCTGGGACTTTCAATGAGCAGTTCTTC

abundance: many
len: 13
v_gene: TRBV20-1
j_gene: TRBJ2-7
d_gene: -
CDR3aa: CSAPLGSLYEQYF
CDR3nt: TGCAGTGCTCCCCTGGGCAGCCTCTACGAGCAGTACTTC

abundance: many
len: 14
v_gene: TRBV4-1
j_gene: TRBJ2-5
d_gene: TRBD2
CDR3aa: CASSQGGRAETQYF
CDR3nt: TGCGCCAGCAGCCAGGGGGGGAGGGCAGAGACCCAGTACTTC

abundance: many
len: 11
v_gene: TRBV12-3/TRBV12-4
j_gene: TRBJ2-2
d_gene: -
CDR3aa: CASSFTGELFF
CDR3nt: TGTGCCAGCAGTTTTACCGGGGAGCTGTTTTTT

abundance: many
len: 15
v_gene: TRBV12-3/TRBV12-4
j_gene: TRBJ2-5
d_gene: -
CDR3aa: CASSHWGAGQETQYF
CDR3nt: TGTGCCAGCAGCCACTGGGGGGCAGGCCAAGAGACCCAGTACTTC

abundance: many
len: 13
v_gene: TRBV20-1
j_gene: TRBJ1-1
d_gene: -
CDR3aa: CSASRTENTEAFF
CDR3nt: TGCAGTGCTAGTCGAACAGAGAACACTGAAGCTTTCTTT

abundance: many
len: 12
v_gene: TRBV5-6
j_gene: TRBJ2-7
d_gene: -
CDR3aa: CASSPGLYEQYF
CDR3nt: TGTGCCAGCAGCCCCGGACTCTACGAGCAGTACTTC

abundance: many
len: 14
v_gene: TRBV11-3
j_gene: TRBJ2-5
d_gene: -
CDR3aa: CAASGAAVQETQYF
CDR3nt: TGTGCCGCCAGCGGCGCGGCAGTCCAAGAGACCCAGTACTTC

abundance: many
len: 12
v_gene: TRBV20-1
j_gene: TRBJ2-5
d_gene: -
CDR3aa: CSASKAQETQYF
CDR3nt: TGCAGTGCTAGTAAGGCCCAAGAGACCCAGTACTTC